One and the same sample provided the 30 T cell receptor beta chains below, sequenced in a study of blood T cell repertoires in COVID-19. Measured with immunoSEQ multiplex PCR; TCRdb has only the in-frame clones, and not every one. The table records a few hundred thousand clones, around nine tenths of them present only once. The sample taken for sequencing was peripheral blood. These receptors were collected from a man aged 40-55 years who had recovered from COVID-19.

V usage is TRBV7-2 and J usage is TRBJ1-5, with 10 bases fitting TRBD1. V shed 0 bases and J 4 bases; nucleotides not matched to a gene: 9. The CDR3 contains 18 residues. Per the germline V gene, CDR1 is SGHTA and CDR2 is FQGNSA. CDR3 residues: CASSLASGTGDGNQPQHF. The CDR3 DNA is TGTGCCAGCAGCTTAGCTTCCGGGACAGGGGATGGTAATCAGCCCCAGCATTTT.

The chain uses TRBV5-6 and TRBJ1-2; TRBD1 agrees at 11 bases. The length of the CDR3 is 15 residues. The germline V gene encodes CDR1 SGHDT and CDR2 YYEEEE. J gave up 8 bases and V 2 bases, and 8 bases lay outside the gene matches. DNA of the CDR3: TGTGCCAGCAGCTTCTTTTTGGGGACAGGGGGAGGCTACACCTTC. It is translated as CASSFFLGTGGGYTF.

CDR3 nucleotide sequence: TGTGCCAGCAGTTCCCTAGGCCAAAACATTCAGTACTTC. This translates into CASSSLGQNIQYF. The genes are TRBV6-2 or TRBV6-3 and TRBJ2-4; D gene unclear. V was shortened by 4 bases and J by 5 bases, with 9 bases between the two germline ends. Per the germline V gene, CDR1 is MNHEY and CDR2 is SVGEGT. This CDR3 is built from 13 residues.

This chain links TRBV29-1 with TRBJ2-7, with 12 bases matching TRBD1. CDR3 length: 14 residues. Germline-derived CDR1 and CDR2 are SQVTM and ANQGSEA. The V gene end was trimmed by 3 bases and the J gene end by 2 bases; junction bases not matched to a gene: 2. In nucleotides, the CDR3 is TGCAGCGTTGAGGGGACAGGGGGCGCCTACGAGCAGTACTTC. This codes for CSVEGTGGAYEQYF.

The rearrangement joins TRBV10-2 to TRBJ2-1, with TRBD2 matching 11 bases. After removal of 6 bases from V and 10 bases from J, the junction contained 14 bases not matched to a gene. This CDR3 has 16 amino acids. CDR1 is WSHSY and CDR2 is SAAADI in the germline V gene. CDR3 nucleotides: TGCGCCAGCAGAGATGGACAGGGGAGACTAGCGGGGGAGCAGTTCTTC. Residues: CASRDGQGRLAGEQFF.

The chain links TRBV6-5 to TRBJ1-6, with 7 bases lining up with TRBD1. The germline CDR1 and CDR2 sequences are MNHEY and SVGAGI. CDR3 length: 15 amino acids. V trimming: 6 bases; J trimming: 6 bases; junction bases outside the gene matches: 8. The CDR3 reads CASSLGTASNSPLHF. DNA of the CDR3: TGTGCCAGCAGCCTCGGGACAGCAAGTAATTCACCCCTCCACTTT.

The chain combines TRBV5-1 with TRBJ2-1; 14 bases fit TRBD2. From germline, CDR1 is SGHRS and CDR2 YFSETQ. J lost 2 bases, V lost 4 bases, and 2 bases had no gene match. The CDR3 loop spans 16 amino acids. In nucleotides, the CDR3 is TGCGCCAGCAGCCAGACTAGCGGGGGGGCCTACAATGAGCAGTTCTTC. Its protein product is CASSQTSGGAYNEQFF. The full variable domain, rest sourced from reference TRBV5-1 and TRBJ2-1, is KAGVTQTPRYLIKTRGQQVTLSCSPISGHRSVSWYQQTPGQGLQFLFEYFSETQRNKGNFPGRFSGRQFSNSRSEMNVSTLELGDSALYLCASSQTSGGAYNEQFFGPGTRLTVL.

The gene calls are TRBV4-3 and TRBJ1-1; D uncertain. Trimming removed 9 bases at V and 5 bases at J, with 10 bases between. This CDR3 has 11 residues. Germline V gene data show CDR1 as LGHNA and CDR2 as YSLEER. CDR3 DNA: TGCGCCAGAGCCCCCGGGACTGAAGCTTTCTTT. Amino acids: CARAPGTEAFF.

The V gene is TRBV6-2 or TRBV6-3, the J gene TRBJ2-1; no definite D call. V was trimmed by 0 bases and J by 9 bases, leaving 6 bases between them. In germline, CDR1 is MNHEY, CDR2 SVGEGT. The CDR3 extends over 12 amino acids. The CDR3 bases are TGTGCCAGCAGTTACTCGTTGAGTGAGCAGTTCTTC. Residues: CASSYSLSEQFF.

CDR3 DNA: TGTGCCAGCAGCGTAGTGGGTCTAGCGGGTCAAGAGACCCAGTACTTC. Translation gives CASSVVGLAGQETQYF. V usage is TRBV9 and J usage is TRBJ2-5; 8 bases agree with TRBD2. Looked up from germline, CDR1 is SGDLS and CDR2 is YYNGEE. Unmatched junction bases numbered 6, after V lost 0 bases and J lost 2 bases. This CDR3 has 16 residues.

The rearrangement joins TRBV6-6 to TRBJ2-7; 9 positions match TRBD1. The CDR3 has 15 amino acids. The V gene's germline CDR1 is MNHNY and CDR2 SVGAGI (reference sequence). The J segment lost 6 bases and the V segment lost 3 bases, leaving 9 bases of the junction unmatched. The CDR3 spells CASSYLGQGGGEQYF. CDR3 nucleotide sequence: TGTGCCAGCAGTTATTTGGGACAGGGAGGAGGCGAGCAGTACTTC.

The V gene is TRBV7-9, the J gene TRBJ2-3; TRBD2 aligns across 13 bases. Looked up from germline, CDR1 is SEHNR and CDR2 is FQNEAQ (reference sequence). The CDR3 has 16 residues. Losses at the gene ends were 5 bases for V and 3 bases for J; bases not matched to a gene: 5. CDR3 bases: TGTGCCAGCAGCACCGGACTAGCGGGGGAAACAGATACGCAGTATTTT. Translating gives CASSTGLAGETDTQYF.

The V call is TRBV7-2, the J call TRBJ2-7; D is unclear. The CDR3 covers 13 residues. The V gene's germline CDR1 is SGHTA and CDR2 FQGNSA. The V and J ends lost 2 bases and 0 bases respectively, with 5 bases between them. The CDR3 spells CASSLSSSYEQYF. CDR3 sequence (DNA): TGTGCCAGCAGCTTATCGAGCTCCTACGAGCAGTACTTC.

This clone was counted many times. The chain links TRBV7-9 to TRBJ2-2; 9 bases align to TRBD1. The CDR3 runs 19 residues. J gave up 4 bases and V 5 bases, and 17 bases lay outside the gene matches. CDR1 is SEHNR and CDR2 is FQNEAQ in the germline V gene (reference sequence). The CDR3 DNA follows: TGTGCCAGCAGCGGATACCAAGGGACAGGGAAGTTGGGCACCGGGGAGCTGTTTTTT. This sequence encodes CASSGYQGTGKLGTGELFF.

The rearrangement links TRBV15 to TRBJ1-4; D remains unclear. Looked up from germline, CDR1 is LNHNV and CDR2 is YYDKDF (reference sequence). V was pared by 0 bases and J by 6 bases, with 8 bases between. This CDR3 has 14 residues. The CDR3 sequence is CATSRDSADEKLFF. CDR3 DNA sequence: TGTGCCACCAGCAGAGATTCGGCGGATGAAAAACTGTTTTTT.

V is TRBV18 and J is TRBJ2-5; tentative D call: TRBD2 (6 bases). There are 13 residues in the CDR3. Germline CDR1 is KGHSH and CDR2 is LQKENI. Trimming shortened V by 3 bases and J by 4 bases, and 9 bases separated the two germline ends. CDR3 in amino acids: CASSPGRRETQYF. The CDR3, as DNA: TGTGCCAGCTCACCTGGGAGGCGAGAGACCCAGTACTTC.

The chain carries TRBV19 and TRBJ2-7, with 8 bases fitting TRBD1. The CDR3 runs to 16 residues. With V trimmed by 6 bases and J by 0 bases, 10 bases remained unmatched. From germline, CDR1 is LNHDA and CDR2 SQIVND (reference sequence). CDR3 loop: CASRRRTGGFSYEQYF. The CDR3 DNA follows: TGTGCCAGTAGACGACGAACAGGGGGTTTCTCCTACGAGCAGTACTTC.

The V call is TRBV27, the J call TRBJ1-6, with 8 bases identical to TRBD1. V gave up 2 bases and J gave up 9 bases; unmatched junction bases: 9. Germline V gene lookup returns CDR1 MNHEY and CDR2 SMNVEV (reference sequence). The CDR3 has 16 amino acids. CDR3 coding DNA: TGTGCCAGCAGTTTAAAACCGGGACAGGCGGTTTCACCCCTCCACTTT. Residues: CASSLKPGQAVSPLHF.

V gene TRBV21-1 combines with J gene TRBJ2-7; TRBD1 is the table's D call, not checked against the DNA. TRBV21-1 is deemed a pseudogene. This CDR3 is 14 amino acids long. This CDR3 reads CASSRGQGAYEQYF. DNA of the CDR3: TGTGCCAGCAGCAGGGGACAGGGGGCCTACGAGCAGTACTTC.

This chain's CDR3 is CASSQSTANYGYTF. Here the CDR3 DNA reads TGCGCCAGCAGCCAAAGTACAGCTAACTATGGCTACACCTTC. The chain couples TRBV4-3 to TRBJ1-2, with unresolved D. CDR1 is LGHNA, CDR2 YSLEER, per germline. CDR3 length equals 14 residues. Trimming removed 2 bases from V and 0 bases from J, with 7 bases in between.

There are a few counts of this clone. The chain couples TRBV4-1 to TRBJ1-1; D not certain. Trimming left V 5 bases short and J 6 bases short, with 7 bases between. The CDR3 runs to 11 residues. Germline CDR1 and CDR2: MGHRA and YSYEKL. CDR3 nucleotides: TGCGCCAGCAGCTTGGGCGCTGAAGCTTTCTTT. It specifies CASSLGAEAFF.

This rearrangement joins TRBV7-9 to TRBJ2-2; 7 bases are shared with TRBD2. V lost 2 bases and J lost 1; bases outside the gene matches: 7. The CDR3 contains 17 residues. The germline gives CDR1 SEHNR, CDR2 FQNEAQ (reference sequence). CDR3: CASSLPQVAGNTGELFF. CDR3 DNA sequence: TGTGCCAGCAGCTTACCCCAGGTAGCGGGGAACACCGGGGAGCTGTTTTTT.

Comments on this clone: At one end, the junction sequence differs from germline, possibly due to a read error. The sample holds other DNA sequences that translate to the same CDR3. The chain employs TRBV18 and TRBJ1-2, with D possibly matching TRBD1 (6 bases). Looked up from germline, CDR1 is KGHSH and CDR2 is LQKENI. The length of the CDR3 is 17 residues. The CDR3 sequence: CASSPPGYKRGLDGYTF. The DNA of the CDR3 is TGTGCCAGCTCACCACCGGGCTACAAGAGGGGGTTAGATGGCTACACCTTT.

V is TRBV28 and J is TRBJ1-2; D might be TRBD1 (5 bases). CDR1 is MDHEN and CDR2 is SYDVKM in the germline V gene. Between the trimmed V and J ends, which lost 6 bases and 4 bases, there was a span of 15 bases. This CDR3 is 14 amino acids long. In DNA, the CDR3 is TGTGCCAGCAGACCCGGGGGGAGGGGCTATGGCTACACCTTC. Amino acid sequence: CASRPGGRGYGYTF.

V and J are TRBV5-1 and TRBJ1-2; weak D call: TRBD1 (5 bases). The CDR3 length is 16 residues. The ends were cut back, 0 bases at V and 2 bases at J, with 14 bases in the middle. Germline assignment: CDR1 SGHRS and CDR2 YFSETQ. The CDR3: CASSLDSGGLNYGYTF. The CDR3 coding sequence is TGCGCCAGCAGCTTGGATTCCGGGGGTTTGAACTATGGCTACACCTTC.

This sequence joins TRBV11-2 and TRBJ1-2, with 10 bases fitting TRBD1. J gave up 8 bases and V 4 bases, and 13 bases lay outside the gene matches. Germline V gene sequence: CDR1 SGHAT, CDR2 FQNNGV. This CDR3 comprises 16 residues. The CDR3 DNA reads TGTGCCAGCAGCTCCGCGAACCCGGGACAGGGGAACGGCTACACCTTC. Its protein product is CASSSANPGQGNGYTF. Filled out from reference TRBV11-2 and TRBJ1-2, the complete variable domain reads EAGVAQSPRYKIIEKRQSVAFWCNPISGHATLYWYQQILGQGPKLLIQFQNNGVVDDSQLPKDRFSAERLKGVDSTLKIQPAKLEDSAVYLCASSSANPGQGNGYTFGSGTRLTVV.

The chain is built from TRBV29-1 and TRBJ2-7; D gene unclear. Per the germline V gene, CDR1 is SQVTM and CDR2 is ANQGSEA. The CDR3 has 13 residues. Trimming removed 3 bases at V and 3 bases at J, with 12 bases between. CDR3 coding DNA: TGCAGCGTTGAGGCCGGCCACAGCTACGAGCAGTACTTC. Its protein product is CSVEAGHSYEQYF.

The genes are TRBV5-4 and TRBJ2-1, with 8 bases identical to TRBD2. This CDR3 region has 18 residues. The J segment lost 6 bases and the V segment lost 0 bases, leaving 14 bases of the junction unmatched. The germline gives CDR1 SGHNT, CDR2 YYREEE (reference sequence). As DNA, the CDR3 is TGTGCCAGCAGCTTGGCGACCCTAGCGGGCCGAACCCCCAATGAGCAGTTCTTC. Translation gives CASSLATLAGRTPNEQFF.

This clone has only one observation. The CDR3 region is CASSFSSGRSYNEQFF. CDR3 coding DNA: TGTGCCAGCAGCTTTTCTAGCGGGAGGTCCTACAATGAGCAGTTCTTC. The chain carries TRBV7-6 and TRBJ2-1, with 11 bases lining up with TRBD2. CDR3 size: 16 residues. Trimming cost V 3 bases and J 1 base; bases outside gene matches: 2. Germline CDR1 is SGHVS and CDR2 is FNYEAQ.

The chain employs TRBV14 and TRBJ2-1; 14 bases agree with TRBD2. V lost 2 bases and J lost 4; bases outside the gene matches: 7. The germline CDR1 and CDR2 sequences are SGHDN and FVKESK. The CDR3 spans 18 residues. The CDR3 coding sequence is TGTGCCAGCAGCCAAAGGGGAGGGACTAGCGGGAGATACAATGAGCAGTTCTTC. Its protein product is CASSQRGGTSGRYNEQFF. The whole variable domain, filled in from reference TRBV14 and TRBJ2-1, reads EAGVTQFPSHSVIEKGQTVTLRCDPISGHDNLYWYRRVMGKEIKFLLHFVKESKQDESGMPNNRFLAERTGGTYSTLKVQPAELEDSGVYFCASSQRGGTSGRYNEQFFGPGTRLTVL.